This TCR beta chain was identified in a study of glioma-infiltrating T cells after dendritic cell vaccination. CDR3 size: 15 residues. V shed 2 bases and J shed 6 bases, with 14 bases lying between them. From germline, CDR1 is MGHDK and CDR2 SYGVNS. Patients had residual fresh-frozen tumor tissue and more than two years of survival data. Up to about 2 ug genomic DNA was used for TCRB CDR3 amplification. The table came from immunoSEQ multiplex PCR; TCRdb's copy has only in-frame clones and leaves some out. The table lists around 72,000 clones, 81% of them singletons, with 6.5% to 10% in the top ten. The rearrangement links TRBV25-1 to TRBJ2-1; D perhaps matches TRBD2 (6 bases). Sample: blood, taken before dendritic cell vaccination. This TCR was sampled from a human donor with glioblastoma. The CDR3 reads CASSERVGRFNEQFF. As DNA, the CDR3 is TGTGCCAGCAGTGAAAGAGTAGGGAGGTTCAATGAGCAGTTCTTC.